This T cell receptor (beta chain) was obtained from a study of T cell responses to AZD1222 COVID-19 vaccine. Findings and limits, study-wide: When two AZD1222 doses had been given, Spike-specific TCR breadth and depth rose.

As to this clone: The antigen remains unidentified.

Here immunoSEQ multiplex PCR was the method, and the copy in TCRdb shows in-frame clones only, minus some. Among approximately 140,000 clones listed, 80% to 95% were seen once. This receptor was obtained from an adult who received the AZD1222 COVID-19 vaccine. The sample in question was peripheral blood, obtained 28 days after the second AZD1222 dose.

The CDR3 sequence is CAWGTPDTGELFF. CDR3 sequence (DNA): TGTGCCTGGGGGACACCTGACACCGGGGAGCTGTTTTTT. The chain couples TRBV30 to TRBJ2-2; D is possibly TRBD1 (6 bases). The length of the CDR3 is 13 residues. With 5 bases removed from V and 3 bases from J, the gap between germline ends came to 10 bases. The germline V gene encodes CDR1 GTSNPN and CDR2 SVGIG (reference sequence).